This TCR beta chain stems from a study of T cell responses to AZD1222 COVID-19 vaccine. The protocol was immunoSEQ multiplex PCR, while the TCRdb copy is restricted to in-frame clones and leaves out a portion. The sample has 200,000 or so clones; around 87% are singletons. The V segment lost 4 bases and the J segment 3 bases; nucleotides outside the gene matches: 4. The CDR3 is 13 amino acids. Germline-derived CDR1 and CDR2 are SGHTS and YDEGEE. The sequencing used peripheral blood, collected on day 0 of MenACWY control vaccination. The receptor was isolated from an adult in good health. This chain joins TRBV5-8 and TRBJ2-7, with 7 bases lining up with TRBD2. CDR3 DNA: TGTGCCAGCAGCCCACTAGCGTACTACGAGCAGTACTTC. Protein sequence: CASSPLAYYEQYF.